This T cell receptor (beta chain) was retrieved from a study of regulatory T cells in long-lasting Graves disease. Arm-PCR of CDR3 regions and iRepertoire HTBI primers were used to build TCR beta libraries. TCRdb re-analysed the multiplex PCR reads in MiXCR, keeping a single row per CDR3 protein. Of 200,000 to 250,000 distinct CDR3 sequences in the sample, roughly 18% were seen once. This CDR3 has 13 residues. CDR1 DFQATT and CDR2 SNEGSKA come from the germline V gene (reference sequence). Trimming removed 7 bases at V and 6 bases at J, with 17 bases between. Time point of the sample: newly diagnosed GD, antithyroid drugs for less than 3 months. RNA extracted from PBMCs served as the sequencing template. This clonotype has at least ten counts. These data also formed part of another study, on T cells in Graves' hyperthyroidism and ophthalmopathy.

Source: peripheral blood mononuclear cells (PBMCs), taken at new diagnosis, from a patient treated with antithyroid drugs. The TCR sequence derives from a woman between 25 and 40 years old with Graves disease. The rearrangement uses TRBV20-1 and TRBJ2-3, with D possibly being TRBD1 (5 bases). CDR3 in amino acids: CSVRVDASDTQYF. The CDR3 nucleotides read TGCAGTGTCAGGGTCGATGCCTCGGATACGCAGTATTTT.